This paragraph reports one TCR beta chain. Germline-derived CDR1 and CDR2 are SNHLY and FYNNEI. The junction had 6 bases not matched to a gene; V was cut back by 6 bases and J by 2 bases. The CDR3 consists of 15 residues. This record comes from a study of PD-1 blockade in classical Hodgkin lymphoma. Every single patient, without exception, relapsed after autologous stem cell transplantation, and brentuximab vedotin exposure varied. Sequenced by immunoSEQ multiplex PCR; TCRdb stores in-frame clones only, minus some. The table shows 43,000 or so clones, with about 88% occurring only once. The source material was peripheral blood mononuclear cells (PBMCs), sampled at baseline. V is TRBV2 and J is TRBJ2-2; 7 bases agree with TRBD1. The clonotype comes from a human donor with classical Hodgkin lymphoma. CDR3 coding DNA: TGTGCCAGCAGCCGACAGGGACGAAACACCGGGGAGCTGTTTTTT. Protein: CASSRQGRNTGELFF.